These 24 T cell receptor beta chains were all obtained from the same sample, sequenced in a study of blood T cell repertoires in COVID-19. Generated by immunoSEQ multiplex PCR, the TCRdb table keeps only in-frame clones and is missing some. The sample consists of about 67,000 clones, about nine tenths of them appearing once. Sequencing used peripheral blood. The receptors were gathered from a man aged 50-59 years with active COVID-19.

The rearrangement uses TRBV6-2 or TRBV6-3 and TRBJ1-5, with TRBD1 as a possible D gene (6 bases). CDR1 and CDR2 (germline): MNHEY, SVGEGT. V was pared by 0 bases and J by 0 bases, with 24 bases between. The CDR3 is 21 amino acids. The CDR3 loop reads CASSYSSRGNPMSYSNQPQHF. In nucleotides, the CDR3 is TGTGCCAGCAGTTACTCGAGCAGGGGAAATCCTATGTCCTATAGCAATCAGCCCCAGCATTTT.

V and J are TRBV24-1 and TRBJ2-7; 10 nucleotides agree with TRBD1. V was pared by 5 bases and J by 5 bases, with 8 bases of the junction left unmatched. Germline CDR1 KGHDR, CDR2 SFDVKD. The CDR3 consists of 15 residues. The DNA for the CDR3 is TGTGCCACCAGTGCCCCTGGGACAGGGGACCACGAGCAGTACTTC. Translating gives CATSAPGTGDHEQYF.

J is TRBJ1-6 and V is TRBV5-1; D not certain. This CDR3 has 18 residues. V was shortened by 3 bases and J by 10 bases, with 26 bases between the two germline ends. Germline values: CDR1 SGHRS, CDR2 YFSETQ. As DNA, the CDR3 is TGCGCCAGCAGCTCGGTAATTACAGAGACACGTTGGAAGTCACCCCTCCACTTT. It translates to CASSSVITETRWKSPLHF.

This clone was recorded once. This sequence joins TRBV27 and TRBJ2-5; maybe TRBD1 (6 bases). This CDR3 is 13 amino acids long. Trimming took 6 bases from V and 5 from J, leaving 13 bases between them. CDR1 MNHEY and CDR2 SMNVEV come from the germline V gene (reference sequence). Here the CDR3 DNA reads TGTGCCAGCAGGCCTTTCCAGGGGGAGACCCAGTACTTC. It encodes CASRPFQGETQYF.

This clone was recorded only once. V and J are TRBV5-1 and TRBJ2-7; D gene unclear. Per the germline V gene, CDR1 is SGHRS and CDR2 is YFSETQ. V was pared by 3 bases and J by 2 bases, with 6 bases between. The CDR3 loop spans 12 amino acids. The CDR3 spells CASSSPAYEQYF. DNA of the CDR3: TGCGCCAGCAGCTCCCCCGCCTACGAGCAGTACTTC.

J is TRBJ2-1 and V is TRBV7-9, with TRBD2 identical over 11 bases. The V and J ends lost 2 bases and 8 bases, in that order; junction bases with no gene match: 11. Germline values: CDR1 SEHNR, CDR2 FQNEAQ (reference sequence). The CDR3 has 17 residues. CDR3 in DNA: TGTGCCAGCAGCTTACCAGCCGGGACTAGCGGTGCGGATGAGCAGTTCTTC. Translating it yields CASSLPAGTSGADEQFF. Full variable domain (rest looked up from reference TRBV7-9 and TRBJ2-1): DTGVSQNPRHKITKRGQNVTFRCDPISEHNRLYWYRQTLGQGPEFLTYFQNEAQLEKSRLLSDRFSAERPKGSFSTLEIQRTEQGDSAMYLCASSLPAGTSGADEQFFGPGTRLTVL.

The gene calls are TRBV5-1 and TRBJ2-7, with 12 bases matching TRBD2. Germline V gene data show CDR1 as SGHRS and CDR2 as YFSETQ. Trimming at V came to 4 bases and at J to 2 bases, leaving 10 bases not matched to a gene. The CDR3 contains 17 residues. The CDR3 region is CASSPTSGSMATYEQYF. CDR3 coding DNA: TGCGCCAGCAGCCCGACTAGCGGGAGCATGGCAACCTACGAGCAGTACTTC. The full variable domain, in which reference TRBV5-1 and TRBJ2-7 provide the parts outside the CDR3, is KAGVTQTPRYLIKTRGQQVTLSCSPISGHRSVSWYQQTPGQGLQFLFEYFSETQRNKGNFPGRFSGRQFSNSRSEMNVSTLELGDSALYLCASSPTSGSMATYEQYFGPGTRLTVT.

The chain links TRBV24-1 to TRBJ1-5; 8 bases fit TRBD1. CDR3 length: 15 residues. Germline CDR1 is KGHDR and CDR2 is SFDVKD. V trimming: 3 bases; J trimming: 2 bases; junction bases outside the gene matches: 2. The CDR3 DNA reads TGTGCCACCAGTGATAAGACAGGGGGCAATCAGCCCCAGCATTTT. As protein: CATSDKTGGNQPQHF.

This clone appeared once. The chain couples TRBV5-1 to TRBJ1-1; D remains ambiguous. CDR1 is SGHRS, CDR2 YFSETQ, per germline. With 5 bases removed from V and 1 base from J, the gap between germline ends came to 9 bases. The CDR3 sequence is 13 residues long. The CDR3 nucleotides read TGCGCCAGCAGGTTTTCGGGGAACACTGAAGCTTTCTTT. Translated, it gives CASRFSGNTEAFF.

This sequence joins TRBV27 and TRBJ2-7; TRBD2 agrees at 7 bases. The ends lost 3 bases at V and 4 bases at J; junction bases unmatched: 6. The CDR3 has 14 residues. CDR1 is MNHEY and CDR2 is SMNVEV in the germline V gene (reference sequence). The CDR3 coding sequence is TGTGCCAGCAGTTTGCGGCGGGAGTCGTACGAGCAGTACTTC. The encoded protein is CASSLRRESYEQYF.

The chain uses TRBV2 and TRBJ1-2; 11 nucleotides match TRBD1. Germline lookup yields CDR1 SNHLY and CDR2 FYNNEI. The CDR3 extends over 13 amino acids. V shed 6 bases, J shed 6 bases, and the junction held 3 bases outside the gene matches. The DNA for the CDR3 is TGTGCCAGCAGAGGACAGGGGGCGGATGGCTACACCTTC. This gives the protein CASRGQGADGYTF.

CDR3 sequence (DNA): TGTGCCAGCAGCTTAGGGAGGGCAATGAACACTGAAGCTTTCTTT. Translating it yields CASSLGRAMNTEAFF. The J gene is TRBJ1-1, the V gene TRBV7-8; D unresolved. Germline CDR1 and CDR2: SGHVS and FQNEAQ. Between the trimmed V and J ends, which lost 1 base and 0 bases, there was a span of 9 bases. CDR3 size: 15 residues. Looking up the rest from reference TRBV7-8 and TRBJ1-1 gives the full variable domain: GAGVSQSPRYKVAKRGQDVALRCDPISGHVSLFWYQQALGQGPEFLTYFQNEAQLDKSGLPSDRFFAERPEGSVSTLKIQRTQQEDSAVYLCASSLGRAMNTEAFFGQGTRLTVV.

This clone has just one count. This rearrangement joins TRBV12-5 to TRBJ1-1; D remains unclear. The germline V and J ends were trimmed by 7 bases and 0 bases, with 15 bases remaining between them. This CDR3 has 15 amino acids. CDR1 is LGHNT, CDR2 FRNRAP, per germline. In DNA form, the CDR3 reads TGTGCTAGTGACTGCGGGAACCGCATGAACACTGAAGCTTTCTTT. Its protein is CASDCGNRMNTEAFF.

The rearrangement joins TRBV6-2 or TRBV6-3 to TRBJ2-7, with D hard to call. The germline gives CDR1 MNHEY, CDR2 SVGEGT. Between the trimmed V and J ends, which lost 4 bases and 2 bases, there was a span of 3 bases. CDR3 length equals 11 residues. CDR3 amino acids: CASSSTYEQYF. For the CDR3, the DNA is TGTGCCAGCAGTTCTACCTACGAGCAGTACTTC.

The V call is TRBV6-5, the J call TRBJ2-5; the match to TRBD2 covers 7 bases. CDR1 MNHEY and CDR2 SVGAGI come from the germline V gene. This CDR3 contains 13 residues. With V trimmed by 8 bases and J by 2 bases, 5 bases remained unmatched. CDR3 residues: CASEQRGQETQYF. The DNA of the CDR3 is TGTGCCAGCGAACAGCGGGGACAAGAGACCCAGTACTTC.

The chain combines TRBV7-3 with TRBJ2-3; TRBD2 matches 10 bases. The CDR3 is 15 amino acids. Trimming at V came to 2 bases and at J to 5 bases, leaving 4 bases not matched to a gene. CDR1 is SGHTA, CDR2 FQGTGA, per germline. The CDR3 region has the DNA TGTGCCAGCAGCTTACAGCGGGGGGGCCGAGATACGCAGTATTTT. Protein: CASSLQRGGRDTQYF.

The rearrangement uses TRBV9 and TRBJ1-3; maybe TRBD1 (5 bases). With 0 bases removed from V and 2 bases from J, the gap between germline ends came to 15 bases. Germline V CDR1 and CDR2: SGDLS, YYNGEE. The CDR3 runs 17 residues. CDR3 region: CASSVADVRGTGNTIYF. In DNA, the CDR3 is TGTGCCAGCAGCGTAGCTGACGTACGGGGGACTGGAAACACCATATATTTT.

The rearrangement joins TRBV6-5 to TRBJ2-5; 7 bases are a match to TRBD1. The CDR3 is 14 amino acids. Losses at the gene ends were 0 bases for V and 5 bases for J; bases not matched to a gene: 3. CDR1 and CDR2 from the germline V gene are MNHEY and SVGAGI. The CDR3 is CASSYSTGMETQYF. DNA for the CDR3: TGTGCCAGCAGTTACTCGACAGGGATGGAGACCCAGTACTTC.

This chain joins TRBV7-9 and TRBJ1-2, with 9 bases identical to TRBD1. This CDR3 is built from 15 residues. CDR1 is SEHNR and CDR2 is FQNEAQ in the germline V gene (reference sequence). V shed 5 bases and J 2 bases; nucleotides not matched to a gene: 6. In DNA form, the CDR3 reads TGTGCCAGCAGCACTAACAGGGGGCAGAACTATGGCTACACCTTC. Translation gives CASSTNRGQNYGYTF.

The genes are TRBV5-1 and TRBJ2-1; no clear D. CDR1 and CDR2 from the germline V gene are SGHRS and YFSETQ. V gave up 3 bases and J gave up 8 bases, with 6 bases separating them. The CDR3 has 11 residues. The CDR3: CASSSSDEQFF. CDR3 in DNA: TGCGCCAGCAGCTCGTCGGATGAGCAGTTCTTC.

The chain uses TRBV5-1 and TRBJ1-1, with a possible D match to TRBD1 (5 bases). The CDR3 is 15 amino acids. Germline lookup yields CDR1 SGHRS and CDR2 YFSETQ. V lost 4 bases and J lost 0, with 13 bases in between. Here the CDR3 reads CASSTSGEMNTEAFF. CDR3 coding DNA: TGCGCCAGCAGCACCTCGGGGGAGATGAACACTGAAGCTTTCTTT.

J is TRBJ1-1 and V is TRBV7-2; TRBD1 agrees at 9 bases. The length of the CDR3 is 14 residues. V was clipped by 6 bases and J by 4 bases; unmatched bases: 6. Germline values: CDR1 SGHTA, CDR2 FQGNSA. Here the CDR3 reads CASSDRGGRTEAFF. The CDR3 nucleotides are TGTGCCAGCAGTGACAGGGGGGGACGCACTGAAGCTTTCTTT.

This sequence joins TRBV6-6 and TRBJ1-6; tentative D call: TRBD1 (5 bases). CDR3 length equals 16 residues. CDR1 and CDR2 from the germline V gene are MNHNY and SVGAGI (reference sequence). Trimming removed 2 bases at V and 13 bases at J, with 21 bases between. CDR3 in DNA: TGTGCCAGCAGTTACGAGTGGGGCGCTCGGAATGACCCCCTCCACTTT. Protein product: CASSYEWGARNDPLHF.

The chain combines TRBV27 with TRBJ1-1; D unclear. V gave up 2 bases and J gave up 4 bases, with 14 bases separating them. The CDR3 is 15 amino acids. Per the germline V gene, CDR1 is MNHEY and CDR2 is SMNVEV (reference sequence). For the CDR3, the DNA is TGTGCCAGCAGTTTAGGTCGGGATGTTATCACTGAAGCTTTCTTT. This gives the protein CASSLGRDVITEAFF.